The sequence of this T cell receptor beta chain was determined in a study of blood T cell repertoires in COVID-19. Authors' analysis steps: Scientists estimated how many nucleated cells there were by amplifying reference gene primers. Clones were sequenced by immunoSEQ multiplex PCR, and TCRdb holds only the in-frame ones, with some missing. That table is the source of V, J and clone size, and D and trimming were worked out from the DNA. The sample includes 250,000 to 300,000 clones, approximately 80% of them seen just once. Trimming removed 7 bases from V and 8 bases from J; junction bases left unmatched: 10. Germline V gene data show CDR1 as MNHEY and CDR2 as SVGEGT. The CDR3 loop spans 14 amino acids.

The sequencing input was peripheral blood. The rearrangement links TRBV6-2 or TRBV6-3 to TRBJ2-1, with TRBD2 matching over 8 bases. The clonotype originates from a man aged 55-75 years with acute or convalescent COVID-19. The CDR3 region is CASTPLVAGYEQFF. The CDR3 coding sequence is TGTGCCAGCACCCCCTTGGTAGCGGGGTATGAGCAGTTCTTC.